Listed here are 30 T cell receptor beta chains from one sample, sequenced in a study of cytomegalovirus exposure and HLA in healthy donors. Primers: 60 Vbeta forward and 13 Jbeta reverse. Sequencing used immunoSEQ multiplex PCR; TCRdb keeps in-frame clones, though not all of them. The sample gives 130,000 or so clones, roughly 80% of which show up once; approximately 1.2% is in the top ten. The specimen sequenced was PBMCs. These receptors came from a man aged 45-65 years in good health and CMV-seronegative.

This clone has more than one count but fewer than ten. The chain has TRBV18 and TRBJ1-4; D not certain. Germline CDR1 and CDR2: KGHSH and LQKENI. CDR3 length: 16 amino acids. Trimming stripped 3 bases from V and 0 bases from J, with 11 bases between. The CDR3 DNA is TGTGCCAGCTCACCGTCTTATTCCGCAACTAATGAAAAACTGTTTTTT. It codes for CASSPSYSATNEKLFF.

This clone has a handful of counts. This sequence joins TRBV15 and TRBJ2-1, with unresolved D. Germline CDR1 LNHNV, CDR2 YYDKDF (reference sequence). The CDR3 consists of 15 residues. V was clipped by 3 bases and J by 7 bases, with 16 bases between them. CDR3 protein: CATSSGRFSRNEQFF. Written as DNA, the CDR3 is TGTGCCACCAGCAGTGGAAGATTCTCGCGGAATGAGCAGTTCTTC. Full variable domain (remainder filled in from reference TRBV15 and TRBJ2-1): DAMVIQNPRYQVTQFGKPVTLSCSQTLNHNVMYWYQQKSSQAPKLLFHYYDKDFNNEADTPDNFQSRRPNTSFCFLDIRSPGLGDTAMYLCATSSGRFSRNEQFFGPGTRLTVL.

The V call is TRBV5-1, the J call TRBJ1-2; 9 bases agree with TRBD1. Germline lookup yields CDR1 SGHRS and CDR2 YFSETQ. The V and J ends lost 3 bases and 4 bases, in that order; junction bases with no gene match: 10. This CDR3 spans 16 amino acids. DNA for the CDR3: TGCGCCAGCAGCTCCGGATCGGGACAGGGCGGCTATGGCTACACCTTC. Encoded protein: CASSSGSGQGGYGYTF.

DNA of the CDR3: TGTGCCACCAGCATGGCCGGGACAGGGGACTACGAGCAGTACTTC. Encoded protein: CATSMAGTGDYEQYF. The V call is TRBV15, the J call TRBJ2-7, with TRBD1 matching 10 bases. J gave up 3 bases and V 4 bases, and 6 bases lay outside the gene matches. The germline gives CDR1 LNHNV, CDR2 YYDKDF (reference sequence). The CDR3 sequence is 15 residues long.

The chain couples TRBV10-2 to TRBJ2-7; TRBD2 matches at 10 bases. V dropped 6 bases and J dropped 2; count of bases not matched to a gene: 4. The germline V gene encodes CDR1 WSHSY and CDR2 SAAADI. This CDR3 contains 14 residues. Here the CDR3 reads CASRDSGRAYEQYF. The CDR3, as DNA: TGCGCCAGCAGAGACAGCGGGAGGGCCTACGAGCAGTACTTC.

This chain connects TRBV10-1 to TRBJ2-7; 12 nucleotides align to TRBD1. The CDR3 length is 16 residues. Germline CDR1 reads WNHNN; CDR2 reads SYGVQD (reference sequence). The V and J ends lost 8 bases and 4 bases, in that order; junction bases with no gene match: 12. CDR3 DNA sequence: TGCGCCAGCTCTTATAGTCGGGACAGGGGGCTTTACGAGCAGTACTTC. Protein product: CASSYSRDRGLYEQYF.

The J gene is TRBJ2-1, the V gene TRBV5-4, with 15 bases identical to TRBD2. CDR3 length equals 18 residues. Germline V gene lookup returns CDR1 SGHNT and CDR2 YYREEE (reference sequence). The V and J ends lost 4 bases and 2 bases, in that order; junction bases with no gene match: 7. CDR3 in amino acids: CASSLGLAGGVAYNEQFF. In nucleotides, the CDR3 is TGTGCCAGCAGCCTCGGACTAGCGGGAGGGGTCGCCTACAATGAGCAGTTCTTC.

V gene TRBV5-1 combines with J gene TRBJ1-1, with D maybe TRBD1 (6 bases). Germline V gene lookup returns CDR1 SGHRS and CDR2 YFSETQ. V was clipped by 4 bases and J by 4 bases, with 11 bases between them. The CDR3 spans 13 residues. The CDR3 sequence: CASSLSGVTEAFF. In DNA form, the CDR3 reads TGCGCCAGCAGCCTCTCAGGGGTCACTGAAGCTTTCTTT.

This rearrangement joins TRBV7-2 to TRBJ2-6; TRBD1 might be the D (5 bases). In germline, CDR1 is SGHTA, CDR2 FQGNSA. This CDR3 is 16 amino acids long. V was shortened by 5 bases and J by 0 bases, with 11 bases between the two germline ends. CDR3 loop: CASSIGHVSGANVLTF. CDR3 coding DNA: TGTGCCAGCAGCATCGGACACGTCTCTGGGGCCAACGTCCTGACTTTC.

This clone was seen a few times. The rearrangement joins TRBV5-1 to TRBJ2-2; D may be TRBD2 (5 bases). This CDR3 comprises 14 residues. The V gene's germline CDR1 is SGHRS and CDR2 YFSETQ. Trimming took off 1 base at V and 6 bases at J, with 10 bases between the two ends. CDR3 nucleotides: TGCGCCAGCAGCTTGCTGAGGGATCCCGGGGAGCTGTTTTTT. Translation: CASSLLRDPGELFF.

The CDR3 loop reads CASTLGQARRKLFF. The CDR3 region has the DNA TGTGCCAGCACTCTGGGACAGGCCCGTAGAAAACTGTTTTTT. The chain combines TRBV6-6 with TRBJ1-4, with 8 bases matching TRBD1. V shed 7 bases, J shed 10 bases, and the junction held 11 bases outside the gene matches. This CDR3 spans 14 amino acids. The V gene's germline CDR1 is MNHNY and CDR2 SVGAGI (reference sequence).

CDR3 sequence reads: CASSLGGAFPYNEQFF. The CDR3 coding sequence is TGTGCCAGCAGTTTGGGGGGGGCCTTCCCCTACAATGAGCAGTTCTTC. This sequence joins TRBV27 and TRBJ2-1; tentatively, D is TRBD2 (7 bases). The length of the CDR3 is 16 residues. CDR1 MNHEY and CDR2 SMNVEV come from the germline V gene (reference sequence). V shed 3 bases and J shed 2 bases, with 14 bases lying between them.

Only a few counts were recorded for this clone. As DNA, the CDR3 is TGTGCCAGCAGTAGTGACAGGGGCACTGAAGCTTTCTTT. Encoded protein: CASSSDRGTEAFF. This rearrangement joins TRBV6-5 to TRBJ1-1, with 8 bases lining up with TRBD1. V shed 5 bases and J 4 bases; nucleotides not matched to a gene: 3. Germline loops: CDR1 MNHEY, CDR2 SVGAGI. There are 13 residues in the CDR3.

The rearrangement uses TRBV5-1 and TRBJ2-5; 10 bases are shared with TRBD2. Germline assignment: CDR1 SGHRS and CDR2 YFSETQ. V shed 4 bases and J 1 base; nucleotides not matched to a gene: 4. This CDR3 contains 15 residues. The CDR3 is CASSGGTSVQETQYF. CDR3 in DNA: TGCGCCAGCAGCGGGGGGACTAGCGTCCAAGAGACCCAGTACTTC.

The rearrangement joins TRBV11-2 to TRBJ2-5, with a weak D call TRBD1 (5 bases). V lost 2 bases and J 7 bases, leaving 17 bases between the germline ends. The CDR3 has 15 residues. The germline CDR1 and CDR2 sequences are SGHAT and FQNNGV. The CDR3 loop is CASSLSGQNVGTQYF. CDR3 bases: TGTGCCAGCAGCTTATCAGGGCAAAACGTTGGGACCCAGTACTTC.

This chain links TRBV30 with TRBJ1-4; 9 bases agree with TRBD1. CDR1 is GTSNPN and CDR2 is SVGIG in the germline V gene (reference sequence). This CDR3 region has 17 residues. The ends lost 5 bases at V and 0 bases at J; junction bases unmatched: 10. The CDR3 reads CAWVGQGMSATNEKLFF. The CDR3 DNA follows: TGTGCCTGGGTGGGACAGGGAATGTCGGCAACTAATGAAAAACTGTTTTTT.

CDR3 nucleotide sequence: TGTGCCAGCAGTTCTGTCCAGCCCCAGCATTTT. The encoded protein is CASSSVQPQHF. This chain joins TRBV28 and TRBJ1-5; D is unresolved. Germline CDR1 is MDHEN and CDR2 is SYDVKM. This CDR3 has 11 residues. V lost 4 bases and J 7 bases, leaving 5 bases between the germline ends.

This rearrangement joins TRBV2 to TRBJ2-1, with D perhaps TRBD2 (5 bases). Looked up from germline, CDR1 is SNHLY and CDR2 is FYNNEI. The V and J ends lost 1 base and 8 bases respectively, with 27 bases between them. The CDR3 extends over 19 amino acids. The CDR3 sequence: CASSEGPPATTRVGYEQFF. CDR3 in DNA: TGTGCCAGCAGTGAAGGCCCTCCCGCAACTACGAGGGTCGGGTATGAGCAGTTCTTC.

The chain recombines TRBV18 with TRBJ2-6, with D perhaps TRBD2 (5 bases). Germline CDR1 is KGHSH and CDR2 is LQKENI. The V and J ends lost 3 bases and 0 bases respectively, with 9 bases between them. This CDR3 comprises 16 residues. The CDR3 nucleotides are TGTGCCAGCTCACCCGGGATCGACTCTGGGGCCAACGTCCTGACTTTC. The encoded protein is CASSPGIDSGANVLTF. Looking up the rest from reference TRBV18 and TRBJ2-6 gives the full variable domain: NAGVMQNPRHLVRRRGQEARLRCSPMKGHSHVYWYRQLPEEGLKFMVYLQKENIIDESGMPKERFSAEFPKEGPSILRIQQVVRGDSAAYFCASSPGIDSGANVLTFGAGSRLTVL.

The chain couples TRBV5-1 to TRBJ2-7; possibly TRBD2 for D (6 bases). Germline V gives CDR1 SGHRS, CDR2 YFSETQ. The CDR3 spans 14 residues. V lost 0 bases and J 2 bases, leaving 9 bases between the germline ends. The CDR3 protein is CASSLESGAYEQYF. The CDR3 nucleotides are TGCGCCAGCAGCTTGGAGTCGGGGGCCTACGAGCAGTACTTC. Looking up the rest from reference TRBV5-1 and TRBJ2-7 gives the full variable domain: KAGVTQTPRYLIKTRGQQVTLSCSPISGHRSVSWYQQTPGQGLQFLFEYFSETQRNKGNFPGRFSGRQFSNSRSEMNVSTLELGDSALYLCASSLESGAYEQYFGPGTRLTVT.

The V call is TRBV5-1, the J call TRBJ2-7; D unresolved. This CDR3 has 17 residues. Per the germline V gene, CDR1 is SGHRS and CDR2 is YFSETQ. Trimming shortened V by 0 bases and J by 3 bases, and 19 bases separated the two germline ends. The DNA of the CDR3 is TGCGCCAGCAGCTTGGCTCCGGGTCGTCCCCCGGGCTACGAGCAGTACTTC. The encoded protein is CASSLAPGRPPGYEQYF. Filled out from reference TRBV5-1 and TRBJ2-7, the complete variable domain reads KAGVTQTPRYLIKTRGQQVTLSCSPISGHRSVSWYQQTPGQGLQFLFEYFSETQRNKGNFPGRFSGRQFSNSRSEMNVSTLELGDSALYLCASSLAPGRPPGYEQYFGPGTRLTVT.

V usage is TRBV7-2 and J usage is TRBJ2-7; 8 nucleotides align to TRBD1. V trimming: 4 bases; J trimming: 3 bases; junction bases outside the gene matches: 8. CDR1 and CDR2 (germline): SGHTA, FQGNSA. The CDR3 runs to 15 residues. The CDR3 DNA reads TGTGCCAGCAGCTCCGGTTCGACAGGGGTCTACGAGCAGTACTTC. Amino acid sequence: CASSSGSTGVYEQYF.

The genes are TRBV5-6 and TRBJ2-5; 9 bases match TRBD2. Germline assignment: CDR1 SGHDT and CDR2 YYEEEE. The CDR3 extends over 14 amino acids. Trimming removed 2 bases from V and 4 bases from J; junction bases left unmatched: 3. In nucleotides, the CDR3 is TGTGCCAGCAGCTTAACGACTAGCGGAGAGACCCAGTACTTC. It specifies CASSLTTSGETQYF.

The rearrangement links TRBV28 to TRBJ1-5; possible D gene TRBD1, 5 bases. The CDR3 is 20 amino acids. Trimming shortened V by 5 bases and J by 4 bases, and 30 bases separated the two germline ends. In germline, CDR1 is MDHEN, CDR2 SYDVKM. As DNA, the CDR3 is TGTGCCAGCAGTGCAGGGATGTCTGGGGTTCGGACCCTCCTGAATCAGCCCCAGCATTTT. This gives the protein CASSAGMSGVRTLLNQPQHF. Complete variable domain (other parts from reference TRBV28 and TRBJ1-5): DVKVTQSSRYLVKRTGEKVFLECVQDMDHENMFWYRQDPGLGLRLIYFSYDVKMKEKGDIPEGYSVSREKKERFSLILESASTNQTSMYLCASSAGMSGVRTLLNQPQHFGDGTRLSIL.

The rearrangement links TRBV19 to TRBJ2-1; D possibly corresponds to TRBD2 (6 bases). The CDR3 length is 13 residues. V lost 5 bases, J lost 4 bases, and 9 bases lay in between. CDR1 is LNHDA and CDR2 is SQIVND in the germline V gene (reference sequence). Here the CDR3 reads CASSQSGYNEQFF. In DNA form, the CDR3 reads TGTGCCAGTAGTCAGAGCGGGTACAATGAGCAGTTCTTC. The full variable domain, completed using reference TRBV19 and TRBJ2-1, is DGGITQSPKYLFRKEGQNVTLSCEQNLNHDAMYWYRQDPGQGLRLIYYSQIVNDFQKGDIAEGYSVSREKKESFPLTVTSAQKNPTAFYLCASSQSGYNEQFFGPGTRLTVL.

This sequence joins TRBV7-9 and TRBJ1-2, with 8 bases that match TRBD1. The CDR3 extends over 14 amino acids. Germline-derived CDR1 and CDR2 are SEHNR and FQNEAQ (reference sequence). The V and J ends lost 2 bases and 5 bases, in that order; junction bases with no gene match: 4. For the CDR3, the DNA is TGTGCCAGCAGCTTAACTACAGGGGGATATGGCTACACCTTC. Residues: CASSLTTGGYGYTF. The full variable domain, with the rest looked up from reference TRBV7-9 and TRBJ1-2, is DTGVSQNPRHKITKRGQNVTFRCDPISEHNRLYWYRQTLGQGPEFLTYFQNEAQLEKSRLLSDRFSAERPKGSFSTLEIQRTEQGDSAMYLCASSLTTGGYGYTFGSGTRLTVV.

The table lists this clone with a count of one. V is TRBV9 and J is TRBJ2-2; the D is unclear. From germline, CDR1 is SGDLS and CDR2 YYNGEE. V was clipped by 0 bases and J by 3 bases, with 9 bases between them. The CDR3 is 15 amino acids. Here the CDR3 reads CASSVDAADTGELFF. CDR3 in DNA: TGTGCCAGCAGCGTAGACGCGGCTGACACCGGGGAGCTGTTTTTT. The full variable domain, with the rest looked up from reference TRBV9 and TRBJ2-2, is DSGVTQTPKHLITATGQRVTLRCSPRSGDLSVYWYQQSLDQGLQFLIQYYNGEERAKGNILERFSAQQFPDLHSELNLSSLELGDSALYFCASSVDAADTGELFFGEGSRLTVL.

The chain has TRBV25-1 and TRBJ2-5, with D uncertain. V shed 2 bases and J shed 5 bases, with 12 bases lying between them. From germline, CDR1 is MGHDK and CDR2 SYGVNS. This CDR3 is 14 amino acids long. CDR3 sequence (DNA): TGTGCCAGCAGTGAACCCCTTAACGGGGAGACCCAGTACTTC. Amino acid sequence: CASSEPLNGETQYF.

The chain carries TRBV19 and TRBJ1-5; the D is unclear. Germline CDR1 LNHDA, CDR2 SQIVND (reference sequence). Trimming stripped 3 bases from V and 6 bases from J, with 9 bases between. CDR3 size: 13 residues. In DNA, the CDR3 is TGTGCCAGTAGTATTGGAGGGTTTCAGCCCCAGCATTTT. Amino acid sequence: CASSIGGFQPQHF.

This chain uses TRBV29-1 with TRBJ2-5; tentative D call: TRBD2 (6 bases). With 4 bases removed from V and 2 bases from J, the gap between germline ends came to 11 bases. The CDR3 covers 13 residues. Germline-derived CDR1 and CDR2 are SQVTM and ANQGSEA. CDR3 bases: TGCAGCGTTGGAGGGACTTCACAAGAGACCCAGTACTTC. Translating gives CSVGGTSQETQYF.